A single sample is the source of the 30 T cell receptor beta chains below, sequenced in a study of shared clonotypes between healthy human individuals (dated by TCRdb to 2019 to 2021). The protocol used for the library was the immunoSEQ multiplex PCR assay. TCRdb mirrors the immuneACCESS table, restricted to in-frame sequences. Some clones are absent from its copies; in checked studies, under half trace to an unresolved V gene, and the reason for the others is unknown. Present in this sample are a few million clones, around 94% of which were seen just once. The top ten constitute around 0.14% of the sample. Sample: naive CD4+ T cells sorted from blood. The cell subset or site label here, explained by the study, means: CD45RA+ positively selected. The receptors come from a man aged 18 to 35 in good health.

The chain carries TRBV7-2 and TRBJ1-1, with no clear D. The germline V gene encodes CDR1 SGHTA and CDR2 FQGNSA. The CDR3 totals 15 residues. V gave up 1 base and J gave up 0 bases, with 9 bases separating them. In nucleotides, the CDR3 is TGTGCCAGCAGCTTAGTTGTGGGTATGAACACTGAAGCTTTCTTT. It is translated as CASSLVVGMNTEAFF.

This sequence joins TRBV10-3 and TRBJ2-1; TRBD1 is a possible D gene (6 bases). V was pared by 3 bases and J by 9 bases, with 18 bases between. The germline CDR1 and CDR2 sequences are ENHRY and SYGVKD. The CDR3 loop spans 15 amino acids. This CDR3 reads CAISDPQGSRGEQFF. The CDR3 nucleotides are TGTGCCATCAGTGACCCACAGGGAAGTCGGGGTGAGCAGTTCTTC.

The chain employs TRBV5-4 and TRBJ2-7, with 9 nucleotides matching TRBD2. Unmatched junction bases numbered 10, after V lost 5 bases and J lost 4 bases. Germline V gene sequence: CDR1 SGHNT, CDR2 YYREEE (reference sequence). The CDR3 totals 15 residues. The DNA of the CDR3 is TGTGCCAGCAGTTCAGCGGGAGGACTCGATTACGAGCAGTACTTC. Translated, it gives CASSSAGGLDYEQYF.

The J gene is TRBJ2-7, the V gene TRBV28; a weak D match, TRBD2 (6 bases). Germline loops: CDR1 MDHEN, CDR2 SYDVKM. The CDR3 sequence is 15 residues long. V dropped 2 bases and J dropped 3 bases, with 14 bases sitting between them. The CDR3 DNA reads TGTGCCAGCAGTTTAGGGGGGTCAGATTACTACGAGCAGTACTTC. Translated: CASSLGGSDYYEQYF.

The chain joins TRBV7-2 to TRBJ2-1, with 12 positions matching TRBD2. CDR3 length: 18 residues. The V gene's germline CDR1 is SGHTA and CDR2 FQGNSA. V trimming: 5 bases; J trimming: 0 bases; junction bases outside the gene matches: 8. This chain's CDR3 is CASSSGLAGLLSYNEQFF. For the CDR3, the DNA is TGTGCCAGCAGCAGCGGACTAGCGGGACTCCTCTCCTACAATGAGCAGTTCTTC.

This chain uses TRBV5-1 with TRBJ2-5; tentatively, D is TRBD1 (6 bases). This CDR3 contains 13 residues. Germline CDR1 and CDR2: SGHRS and YFSETQ. Trimming removed 4 bases at V and 11 bases at J, with 18 bases between. The CDR3, as DNA: TGCGCCAGCAGCCCCCTGGCAGGGGATGAGCAGTACTTC. As protein: CASSPLAGDEQYF.

The chain uses TRBV11-3 and TRBJ2-7; 7 nucleotides line up with TRBD1. The CDR3 is 16 residues long. V was pared by 0 bases and J by 3 bases, with 8 bases of the junction left unmatched. Germline CDR1 reads SGHNT; CDR2 reads YENEEA. The CDR3 DNA follows: TGTGCCAGCAGCTTAGATTCGACAGGGAGTCACTACGAGCAGTACTTC. Translated: CASSLDSTGSHYEQYF. Using reference TRBV11-3 and TRBJ2-7 for the parts outside the CDR3, the full variable domain is EAGVVQSPRYKIIEKKQPVAFWCNPISGHNTLYWYLQNLGQGPELLIRYENEEAVDDSQLPKDRFSAERLKGVDSTLKIQPAELGDSAVYLCASSLDSTGSHYEQYFGPGTRLTVT.

The V and J genes are TRBV5-1 and TRBJ2-1; TRBD2 is a possible D gene (5 bases). The germline CDR1 and CDR2 sequences are SGHRS and YFSETQ. The CDR3 has 14 amino acids. Trimming cost V 0 bases and J 6 bases, with 10 bases left between them. The CDR3, as DNA: TGCGCCAGCAGCTTGGAGCGGTTGGGCAATGAGCAGTTCTTC. It encodes CASSLERLGNEQFF.

The genes are TRBV5-1 and TRBJ2-1; 11 bases match TRBD2. The V gene's germline CDR1 is SGHRS and CDR2 YFSETQ. V was pared by 4 bases and J by 5 bases, with 5 bases of the junction left unmatched. The CDR3 length is 15 residues. The CDR3 sequence is CASSPLAGGHNEQFF. Written as DNA, the CDR3 is TGCGCCAGCAGCCCCCTAGCGGGGGGCCACAATGAGCAGTTCTTC.

This chain connects TRBV18 to TRBJ2-7; the D gene could be TRBD1 or TRBD2 (5 bases each). V lost 4 bases and J lost 0, with 10 bases in between. The V gene's germline CDR1 is KGHSH and CDR2 LQKENI. The length of the CDR3 is 14 residues. CDR3 in DNA: TGTGCCAGCTCACTCCCGGGGCTCTCCTACGAGCAGTACTTC. This codes for CASSLPGLSYEQYF.

J is TRBJ2-2 and V is TRBV4-3, with TRBD2 matching over 10 bases. This CDR3 spans 16 amino acids. CDR1 is LGHNA, CDR2 YSLEER, per germline. The J segment lost 5 bases and the V segment lost 0 bases, leaving 3 bases of the junction unmatched. CDR3 coding DNA: TGCGCCAGCAGCCAAGATTCTAGCGGGAGTACCGGGGAGCTGTTTTTT. The encoded protein is CASSQDSSGSTGELFF.

Here the CDR3 DNA reads TGCGCCAGCAGTGAGTCTGGGTCCACCGGGGAGTATTTT. Protein product: CASSESGSTGEYF. The chain joins TRBV10-1 to TRBJ2-3; D perhaps matches TRBD2 (5 bases). This CDR3 is 13 amino acids long. V was shortened by 0 bases and J by 13 bases, with 14 bases between the two germline ends. Germline CDR1 and CDR2: WNHNN and SYGVQD (reference sequence).

The chain links TRBV5-1 to TRBJ2-6; the match to TRBD1 covers 7 bases. Germline values: CDR1 SGHRS, CDR2 YFSETQ. J was trimmed by 1 base and V by 0 bases; bases with no gene match: 4. CDR3 size: 17 residues. The CDR3 region has the DNA TGCGCCAGCAGCTTGGCAGGGACAGCGTCTGGGGCCAACGTCCTGACTTTC. Translation: CASSLAGTASGANVLTF.

The gene calls are TRBV2 and TRBJ2-2, with 7 positions matching TRBD1. From germline, CDR1 is SNHLY and CDR2 FYNNEI. V lost 4 bases and J lost 6; bases outside the gene matches: 2. The CDR3 is 13 residues long. The CDR3 loop is CASSGTGPGELFF. Here the CDR3 DNA reads TGTGCCAGCAGTGGGACAGGTCCCGGGGAGCTGTTTTTT.

This chain's CDR3 is CASSHSSSTDTQYF. The DNA of the CDR3 is TGTGCCAGCAGCCACTCCTCTAGCACAGATACGCAGTATTTT. The chain is built from TRBV7-9 and TRBJ2-3; D gene ambiguous. The CDR3 extends over 14 amino acids. Germline V gene lookup returns CDR1 SEHNR and CDR2 FQNEAQ (reference sequence). The V gene lost 5 bases and the J gene lost 0 bases, with 9 bases spanning the gap.

The chain recombines TRBV27 with TRBJ2-5, with D tentatively TRBD2 (5 bases). The CDR3 has 14 amino acids. Germline V gene sequence: CDR1 MNHEY, CDR2 SMNVEV (reference sequence). V gave up 8 bases and J gave up 4 bases, with 17 bases separating them. CDR3 amino acids: CASPGSPSLETQYF. In DNA form, the CDR3 reads TGTGCCAGCCCGGGGAGCCCCTCCTTAGAGACCCAGTACTTC.

This clone appeared once. This chain uses TRBV18 with TRBJ1-5; D remains unclear. CDR3 length equals 14 residues. The V and J ends lost 3 bases and 0 bases respectively, with 6 bases between them. Germline assignment: CDR1 KGHSH and CDR2 LQKENI. CDR3: CASSPDVSNQPQHF. The DNA for the CDR3 is TGTGCCAGCTCACCGGATGTTAGCAATCAGCCCCAGCATTTT.

The chain combines TRBV5-1 with TRBJ2-2; TRBD2 matches 14 bases. The CDR3 has 18 residues. V dropped 4 bases and J dropped 4; count of bases not matched to a gene: 9. CDR1 and CDR2 from the germline V gene are SGHRS and YFSETQ. CDR3 bases: TGCGCCAGCAGCGTCACGGGACTAGCGGGAGACTTCACCGGGGAGCTGTTTTTT. It specifies CASSVTGLAGDFTGELFF.

V usage is TRBV6-1 and J usage is TRBJ1-4; no clear D gene. The CDR3 runs to 13 residues. Germline-derived CDR1 and CDR2 are MNHNS and SASEGT. Deletions cut 6 bases from V and 8 bases from J, with 13 bases between. CDR3 residues: CASRPPGIEKLFF. The CDR3 DNA reads as TGTGCCAGCAGACCGCCGGGGATCGAAAAACTGTTTTTT.

The J gene is TRBJ2-3, the V gene TRBV6-5; D tentatively reads TRBD1 or TRBD2 (7 bases each). V lost 8 bases and J lost 4, with 19 bases in between. Germline assignment: CDR1 MNHEY and CDR2 SVGAGI. There are 15 residues in the CDR3. The DNA for the CDR3 is TGTGCCAGCTCCCAGGGGGGGGAGCGCGCAGATACGCAGTATTTT. Translated: CASSQGGERADTQYF.

This clone has just one count. The rearrangement joins TRBV5-4 to TRBJ2-3; D possibly uses TRBD1 or TRBD2 (5 bases each). V was pared by 6 bases and J by 4 bases, with 9 bases between. In germline, CDR1 is SGHNT, CDR2 YYREEE (reference sequence). The CDR3 covers 12 residues. This chain's CDR3 is CASTLGADTQYF. In DNA form, the CDR3 reads TGTGCCAGCACCCTGGGGGCAGATACGCAGTATTTT.

This chain joins TRBV4-1 and TRBJ1-4; tentative D call: TRBD1 (5 bases). The ends were cut back, 4 bases at V and 3 bases at J, with 21 bases in the middle. Germline CDR1 is MGHRA and CDR2 is YSYEKL. The CDR3 runs to 18 residues. The CDR3 here is CASSPGTGPWAANEKLFF. CDR3 nucleotide sequence: TGCGCCAGCAGCCCCGGCACGGGACCCTGGGCCGCTAATGAAAAACTGTTTTTT.

The V gene is TRBV7-2, the J gene TRBJ1-2, with D unclear. CDR3 length: 13 amino acids. CDR1 and CDR2 (germline): SGHTA, FQGNSA. Between the trimmed V and J ends, which lost 1 base and 4 bases, there was a span of 7 bases. CDR3 loop: CASSLDVGYGYTF. CDR3 sequence (DNA): TGTGCCAGCAGCTTAGATGTGGGCTATGGCTACACCTTC.

The rearrangement links TRBV2 to TRBJ2-3, with D perhaps given as TRBD1 or TRBD2 (7 bases each). Trimming shortened V by 6 bases and J by 0 bases, and 13 bases separated the two germline ends. Germline CDR1 SNHLY, CDR2 FYNNEI. The CDR3 length is 15 residues. The CDR3 sequence is CASRGQRGSTDTQYF. CDR3 bases: TGTGCCAGCAGGGGACAGCGGGGTAGCACAGATACGCAGTATTTT. Supplemented by reference TRBV2 and TRBJ2-3, the full variable domain reads EPEVTQTPSHQVTQMGQEVILRCVPISNHLYFYWYRQILGQKVEFLVSFYNNEISEKSEIFDDQFSVERPDGSNFTLKIRSTKLEDSAMYFCASRGQRGSTDTQYFGPGTRLTVL.

The chain employs TRBV28 and TRBJ1-2; no clear D gene. The CDR3 is 13 amino acids. Germline V gene lookup returns CDR1 MDHEN and CDR2 SYDVKM. The germline V and J ends were trimmed by 2 bases and 8 bases, with 12 bases remaining between them. CDR3 bases: TGTGCCAGCAGTTTAGACGAGGGCCCCGGCTACACCTTC. It specifies CASSLDEGPGYTF.

The rearrangement joins TRBV10-3 to TRBJ2-7, with D uncertain. The V gene's germline CDR1 is ENHRY and CDR2 SYGVKD. This CDR3 has 11 residues. V was trimmed by 5 bases and J by 9 bases, leaving 11 bases between them. CDR3 residues: CAISSADGQYF. The CDR3, as DNA: TGTGCCATCAGTTCAGCCGACGGGCAGTACTTC.

The rearrangement joins TRBV11-3 to TRBJ2-3; the match to TRBD2 covers 7 bases. The CDR3 runs 15 residues. V was clipped by 3 bases and J by 4 bases; unmatched bases: 7. Germline V gives CDR1 SGHNT, CDR2 YENEEA. DNA for the CDR3: TGTGCCAGCAGCTTCCGTAGCGGGTCCCCAGATACGCAGTATTTT. This gives the protein CASSFRSGSPDTQYF.

The V and J genes are TRBV6-5 and TRBJ2-1; D might be TRBD2 (5 bases). This CDR3 has 12 amino acids. Per the germline V gene, CDR1 is MNHEY and CDR2 is SVGAGI. V was shortened by 5 bases and J by 9 bases, with 11 bases between the two germline ends. CDR3 DNA sequence: TGTGCCAGCAGTAGACCCGGAGGTGAGCAGTTCTTC. Translating it yields CASSRPGGEQFF.

Points on this clone: Distinct nucleotide sequences in the sample also encode this CDR3. The chain links TRBV30 to TRBJ1-5; no clear D. Between the trimmed V and J ends, which lost 1 base and 1 base, there was a span of 5 bases. This CDR3 region has 13 residues. In germline, CDR1 is GTSNPN, CDR2 SVGIG (reference sequence). The CDR3 loop is CAWSGGSNQPQHF. The CDR3 nucleotides read TGTGCCTGGAGTGGGGGAAGCAATCAGCCCCAGCATTTT.

The rearrangement joins TRBV21-1 to TRBJ1-5; TRBD1 reflects the table's D call only, with no check against the DNA. TRBV21-1 is shown as a pseudogene. CDR3 length: 18 residues. In DNA form, the CDR3 reads TGTGCCAGCAGCCTACGACAGGGGAAGCCTTATAGCAATCAGCCCCAGCATTTT. Translating it yields CASSLRQGKPYSNQPQHF.